This T cell receptor beta chain was captured by sequencing in a study of T cells in Graves' hyperthyroidism and ophthalmopathy. Study at large: Peripheral blood was secured at the point of initial diagnosis, before any treatment.

Between the trimmed V and J ends, which lost 4 bases and 3 bases, there was a span of 10 bases. The CDR3 has 12 residues. Germline-derived CDR1 and CDR2 are SQVTM and ANQGSEA. Amplification of TCR beta CDR3 regions used RNA as the template. The TCR CDR3 first-round RT-PCR relied on the HTBI primer set. TCRdb recomputed calls from the multiplex PCR reads with MiXCR, one row per CDR3 protein. The table lists around 610,000 distinct CDR3 sequences, roughly 14% of them singletons. Ten or more counts support this clonotype. This chain uses TRBV29-1 with TRBJ2-7, with D possibly TRBD2 on 5 matching bases. The TCR sequence derives from a woman aged 40 to 49 with Graves' ophthalmopathy. Sequencing was done on a sample of blood. The CDR3 loop reads CSVASDYYEQYF. The CDR3 nucleotides are TGCAGCGTTGCTTCAGACTACTACGAGCAGTACTTC.